This TCR beta chain was profiled in a study of blood T cell repertoires in COVID-19. The CDR3 contains 16 residues. Losses at the gene ends were 4 bases for V and 4 bases for J; bases not matched to a gene: 4. Germline V lookup: CDR1 SGHDT, CDR2 YYEEEE. Using immunoSEQ multiplex PCR, the repertoire was profiled, and TCRdb retains in-frame clones only, with some absent. The data hold about 58,000 clones, with around 89% observed a single time. The sequence was obtained from an older woman with active COVID-19. This chain connects TRBV5-6 to TRBJ2-5; 16 bases are shared with TRBD2. Sequenced sample: peripheral blood. The CDR3 DNA reads TGTGCCAGCAGCCAGGGACTAGCGGGGGGGCTAGAGACCCAGTACTTC. This gives the protein CASSQGLAGGLETQYF. Full variable domain (rest looked up from reference TRBV5-6 and TRBJ2-5): DAGVTQSPTHLIKTRGQQVTLRCSPKSGHDTVSWYQQALGQGPQFIFQYYEEEERQRGNFPDRFSGHQFPNYSSELNVNALLLGDSALYLCASSQGLAGGLETQYFGPGTRLLVL.